The 27 T cell receptor beta chains reported below all come from one sample, sequenced in a study of beta chain features in type 1 diabetes. The sequenced template was cDNA made from the entire isolated RNA. Assay: immunoSEQ multiplex PCR; the TCRdb copy retains only in-frame clones and omits some. Counted here are 350,000 to 450,000 clones, 14% occurring once; the ten biggest clones make up 0.035% to 0.04%. Sequenced sample: naive CD4+ T cells from blood. The receptors originated from a man aged 25 to 40 in good health.

This clone was seen a handful of times. The chain links TRBV6-6 to TRBJ2-5, with no clear D. Germline CDR1 is MNHNY and CDR2 is SVGAGI (reference sequence). The CDR3 covers 14 residues. With 6 bases removed from V and 1 base from J, the gap between germline ends came to 12 bases. The CDR3 nucleotides read TGTGCCAGCAGAGAGTTAATCTCCCAAGAGACCCAGTACTTC. Its translation: CASRELISQETQYF.

The chain recombines TRBV4-3 with TRBJ1-1, with 10 positions matching TRBD1. Germline-derived CDR1 and CDR2 are LGHNA and YSLEER. V lost 0 bases, J lost 2 bases, and 6 bases stayed unmatched. The CDR3 is made up of 17 amino acids. This CDR3 reads CASSQDIRTGGNTEAFF. For the CDR3, the DNA is TGCGCCAGCAGCCAAGATATAAGGACAGGGGGAAACACTGAAGCTTTCTTT.

Here the CDR3 reads CASATLAEFYEQYF. In DNA, the CDR3 is TGTGCCAGCGCAACCTTAGCGGAATTCTACGAGCAGTACTTC. J is TRBJ2-7 and V is TRBV7-9, with a tentative D call TRBD2 (6 bases). The germline V and J ends were trimmed by 8 bases and 3 bases, with 17 bases remaining between them. CDR1 SEHNR and CDR2 FQNEAQ come from the germline V gene (reference sequence). The length of the CDR3 is 14 residues.

This clone was seen only a few times. V gene TRBV18 combines with J gene TRBJ1-2; D ambiguous. V was trimmed by 3 bases and J by 2 bases, leaving 13 bases between them. The CDR3 spans 15 residues. In germline, CDR1 is KGHSH, CDR2 LQKENI. This CDR3 is CASSPSRIENYGYTF. The CDR3, as DNA: TGTGCCAGCTCACCGTCCAGGATAGAAAACTATGGCTACACCTTC.

The CDR3 DNA sequence: TGTGCCAGCTCACCGGCAGACAACACTGAAGCTTTCTTT. It translates to CASSPADNTEAFF. V gene TRBV18 combines with J gene TRBJ1-1; D remains unclear. Trimming took off 3 bases at V and 2 bases at J, with 7 bases between the two ends. CDR1 KGHSH and CDR2 LQKENI come from the germline V gene. The CDR3 extends over 13 amino acids.

The chain is built from TRBV4-2 and TRBJ2-5, with D perhaps matching TRBD1 (5 bases). There are 15 residues in the CDR3. The germline gives CDR1 LGHNA, CDR2 YNFKEQ. Between the trimmed V and J ends, which lost 0 bases and 4 bases, there was a span of 12 bases. In DNA form, the CDR3 reads TGTGCCAGCAGCCAAGAACCAGGGCTTCTAGAGACCCAGTACTTC. Translated: CASSQEPGLLETQYF.

In its sample, this clone was seen a few times. The rearrangement joins TRBV7-9 to TRBJ2-2; a possible D gene is TRBD1 (6 bases). Germline lookup yields CDR1 SEHNR and CDR2 FQNEAQ (reference sequence). Trimming pared 5 bases from V and 5 bases from J, leaving 12 bases between. This CDR3 has 14 residues. CDR3 DNA sequence: TGTGCCAGCAGCGCCGAAGGGGGAACCGGGGAGCTGTTTTTT. It codes for CASSAEGGTGELFF.

This chain uses TRBV9 with TRBJ2-1, with 9 bases lining up with TRBD2. Germline CDR1 reads SGDLS; CDR2 reads YYNGEE. This CDR3 has 20 amino acids. With V trimmed by 0 bases and J by 6 bases, 19 bases remained unmatched. The CDR3 DNA follows: TGTGCCAGCAGCGTAGGTATGGCTGTGACGCGGCGGGAGGGCCTCAATGAGCAGTTCTTC. Amino acids: CASSVGMAVTRREGLNEQFF.

There are a few counts of this clone. The chain combines TRBV15 with TRBJ2-1; possibly TRBD2 for D (7 bases). Germline CDR1 LNHNV, CDR2 YYDKDF (reference sequence). The CDR3 is 14 residues long. V lost 6 bases and J lost 8, with 17 bases in between. The CDR3 is CATRVNFGGHEQFF. The CDR3 DNA reads TGTGCCACCAGAGTTAATTTCGGGGGGCATGAGCAGTTCTTC.

The J gene is TRBJ2-3, the V gene TRBV28; TRBD1 agrees at 11 bases. There are 15 residues in the CDR3. The germline V gene has CDR1 MDHEN and CDR2 SYDVKM. V lost 8 bases and J lost 2; bases outside the gene matches: 6. CDR3 sequence reads: CASAPGQGVTDTQYF. CDR3 nucleotide sequence: TGTGCCAGCGCACCGGGACAGGGGGTCACAGATACGCAGTATTTT.

This clone came up a few times. This sequence joins TRBV29-1 and TRBJ1-1, with a possible D match to TRBD1 (5 bases). This CDR3 is 14 amino acids long. V was shortened by 6 bases and J by 5 bases, with 19 bases between the two germline ends. Per the germline V gene, CDR1 is SQVTM and CDR2 is ANQGSEA. CDR3 nucleotides: TGCAGCGTCCGCCTAAGGGACCCAGGGACTGAAGCTTTCTTT. It specifies CSVRLRDPGTEAFF.

Only a few counts were recorded for this clone. The chain links TRBV7-2 to TRBJ2-1, with D tentatively TRBD1 or TRBD2 (6 bases each). V lost 1 base to trimming and J lost 5 bases, with 12 bases between them. The germline CDR1 and CDR2 sequences are SGHTA and FQGNSA. The CDR3 length is 15 residues. DNA of the CDR3: TGTGCCAGCAGCTTAGTGGGGGGCCTAAACAATGAGCAGTTCTTC. Its translation: CASSLVGGLNNEQFF.

The chain links TRBV21-1 to TRBJ2-1. TRBV21-1 is listed as a pseudogene. The CDR3 has 17 residues. The CDR3 here is CASLHVNFYLGYNEQFF. The CDR3 DNA sequence: TGTGCCAGCCTCCATGTCAACTTTTACCTAGGGTACAATGAGCAGTTCTTC.

This clone has a count of ten or more. V gene TRBV10-3 combines with J gene TRBJ2-3; a possible D gene is TRBD2 (5 bases). Trimming left V 4 bases short and J 5 bases short, with 7 bases between. Germline V lookup: CDR1 ENHRY, CDR2 SYGVKD. There are 12 residues in the CDR3. CDR3 sequence (DNA): TGTGCCATCAGTGCGGCGGGAGATACGCAGTATTTT. Translation: CAISAAGDTQYF.

The chain couples TRBV7-2 to TRBJ2-5, with 12 bases identical to TRBD2. The CDR3 has 16 amino acids. The germline CDR1 and CDR2 sequences are SGHTA and FQGNSA. V lost 5 bases and J lost 5; bases outside the gene matches: 9. CDR3 sequence: CASSPARLAGVETQYF. In nucleotides, the CDR3 is TGTGCCAGCAGCCCCGCCCGACTAGCGGGAGTGGAGACCCAGTACTTC. The whole variable domain, remainder taken from reference TRBV7-2 and TRBJ2-5, is GAGVSQSPSNKVTEKGKDVELRCDPISGHTALYWYRQSLGQGLEFLIYFQGNSAPDKSGLPSDRFSAERTGGSVSTLTIQRTQQEDSAVYLCASSPARLAGVETQYFGPGTRLLVL.

The V gene is TRBV18, the J gene TRBJ2-3; D call uncertain. With 4 bases removed from V and 5 bases from J, the gap between germline ends came to 4 bases. Germline V gives CDR1 KGHSH, CDR2 LQKENI. The CDR3 length is 11 residues. CDR3 DNA sequence: TGTGCCAGCTCACGAGGAGATACGCAGTATTTT. The encoded protein is CASSRGDTQYF. Looking up the rest from reference TRBV18 and TRBJ2-3 gives the full variable domain: NAGVMQNPRHLVRRRGQEARLRCSPMKGHSHVYWYRQLPEEGLKFMVYLQKENIIDESGMPKERFSAEFPKEGPSILRIQQVVRGDSAAYFCASSRGDTQYFGPGTRLTVL.

The chain links TRBV18 to TRBJ2-7, with 9 bases lining up with TRBD2. Trimming took 6 bases from V and 1 from J; bases not matched to a gene: 7. The germline gives CDR1 KGHSH, CDR2 LQKENI. This CDR3 is 15 amino acids long. The CDR3 nucleotides are TGTGCCAGCTCCCAGTGGAGCGGGGGGTCCTACGAGCAGTACTTC. Its protein is CASSQWSGGSYEQYF.

The rearrangement joins TRBV5-1 to TRBJ2-1, with D uncertain. Germline lookup yields CDR1 SGHRS and CDR2 YFSETQ. With 4 bases removed from V and 0 bases from J, the gap between germline ends came to 11 bases. This CDR3 is built from 15 residues. CDR3 DNA sequence: TGCGCCAGCAGCGGGCAAATCAGCTCCTACAATGAGCAGTTCTTC. Its protein product is CASSGQISSYNEQFF.

This clone came up a few times. This chain uses TRBV6-1 with TRBJ1-2; D gene ambiguous. Trimming removed 9 bases at V and 1 base at J, with 12 bases between. Germline lookup yields CDR1 MNHNS and CDR2 SASEGT. This CDR3 spans 13 amino acids. CDR3 coding DNA: TGTGCCAGTAGAGACTCCTTTAACTATGGCTACACCTTC. It codes for CASRDSFNYGYTF.

There are a few counts of this clone. V is TRBV11-3 and J is TRBJ2-3, with TRBD2 identical over 13 bases. CDR3 length equals 19 residues. Unmatched junction bases numbered 17, after V lost 5 bases and J lost 6 bases. Germline CDR1 and CDR2: SGHNT and YENEEA. CDR3 in DNA: TGTGCCAGCAGCCTTGGACTAGCGGGAGAAACCACCTTTGTGGATACGCAGTATTTT. Its protein is CASSLGLAGETTFVDTQYF.

The CDR3 reads CSAAGTGGHQETQYF. The CDR3 DNA reads TGCAGCGCTGCCGGGACAGGGGGCCACCAAGAGACCCAGTACTTC. This sequence joins TRBV29-1 and TRBJ2-5; TRBD1 agrees at 12 bases. The CDR3 is made up of 15 amino acids. CDR1 SQVTM and CDR2 ANQGSEA come from the germline V gene. Trimming removed 7 bases from V and 0 bases from J; junction bases left unmatched: 6.

This rearrangement joins TRBV29-1 to TRBJ1-2, with D unresolved. V was pared by 3 bases and J by 4 bases, with 9 bases between. CDR1 and CDR2 from the germline V gene are SQVTM and ANQGSEA. The CDR3 is made up of 12 amino acids. The CDR3: CSVEEQPYGYTF. CDR3 bases: TGCAGCGTTGAGGAGCAGCCCTATGGCTACACCTTC. Supplemented by reference TRBV29-1 and TRBJ1-2, the full variable domain reads SAVISQKPSRDICQRGTSLTIQCQVDSQVTMMFWYRQQPGQSLTLIATANQGSEATYESGFVIDKFPISRPNLTFSTLTVSNMSPEDSSIYLCSVEEQPYGYTFGSGTRLTVV.

The chain recombines TRBV7-9 with TRBJ2-1; D gene uncertain. Deletions cut 1 base from V and 4 bases from J, with 8 bases between. Germline CDR1 is SEHNR and CDR2 is FQNEAQ (reference sequence). This CDR3 has 14 amino acids. As DNA, the CDR3 is TGTGCCAGCAGCTTAGATACGAGTTACAATGAGCAGTTCTTC. Encoded protein: CASSLDTSYNEQFF. The entire variable domain, with the rest obtained from reference TRBV7-9 and TRBJ2-1, is as follows: DTGVSQNPRHKITKRGQNVTFRCDPISEHNRLYWYRQTLGQGPEFLTYFQNEAQLEKSRLLSDRFSAERPKGSFSTLEIQRTEQGDSAMYLCASSLDTSYNEQFFGPGTRLTVL.

The chain has TRBV7-2 and TRBJ2-3, with D perhaps matching TRBD1 or TRBD2 (7 bases each). V lost 1 base and J lost 2, with 13 bases in between. CDR1 and CDR2 from the germline V gene are SGHTA and FQGNSA. The CDR3 covers 16 residues. CDR3 in amino acids: CASSLGEGAYTDTQYF. Here the CDR3 DNA reads TGTGCCAGCAGCTTAGGGGAGGGGGCGTACACAGATACGCAGTATTTT.

The rearrangement uses TRBV25-1 and TRBJ1-3, with D hard to call. Germline CDR1 is MGHDK and CDR2 is SYGVNS. The CDR3 runs to 16 residues. The germline V and J ends were trimmed by 2 bases and 0 bases, with 11 bases remaining between them. CDR3 sequence (DNA): TGTGCCAGCAGTGAAGGTGTGGGAAGCTCTGGAAACACCATATATTTT. Its protein product is CASSEGVGSSGNTIYF.

The J gene is TRBJ2-5, the V gene TRBV5-1; D may be TRBD1 (5 bases). V shed 5 bases and J shed 5 bases, with 16 bases lying between them. The CDR3 extends over 14 amino acids. CDR1 is SGHRS, CDR2 YFSETQ, per germline. CDR3 nucleotides: TGCGCCAGCAGACGATCCGTAGGGGATGAGACCCAGTACTTC. Its translation: CASRRSVGDETQYF.

This clone was seen a few times. J is TRBJ1-3 and V is TRBV29-1; D not certain. In germline, CDR1 is SQVTM, CDR2 ANQGSEA. The CDR3 consists of 13 residues. Trimming took 6 bases from V and 0 from J, leaving 9 bases between them. CDR3 region: CSVGSDSGNTIYF. CDR3 DNA sequence: TGCAGCGTGGGGTCGGACTCTGGAAACACCATATATTTT.